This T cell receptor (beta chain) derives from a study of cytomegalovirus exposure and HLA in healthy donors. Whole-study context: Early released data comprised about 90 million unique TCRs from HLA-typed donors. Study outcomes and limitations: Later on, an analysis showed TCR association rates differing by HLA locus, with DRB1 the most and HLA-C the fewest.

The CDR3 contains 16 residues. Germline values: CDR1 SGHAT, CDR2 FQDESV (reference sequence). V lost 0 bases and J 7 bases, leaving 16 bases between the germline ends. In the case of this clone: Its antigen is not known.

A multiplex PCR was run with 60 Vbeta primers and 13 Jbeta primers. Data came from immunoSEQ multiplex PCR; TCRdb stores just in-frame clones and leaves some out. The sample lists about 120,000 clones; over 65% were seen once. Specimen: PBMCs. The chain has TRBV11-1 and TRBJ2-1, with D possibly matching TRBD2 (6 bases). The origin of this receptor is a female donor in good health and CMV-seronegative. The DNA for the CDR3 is TGTGCCAGCAGCTTAGCGGCGGGGACCACCCGTAATGAGCAGTTCTTC. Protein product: CASSLAAGTTRNEQFF.